Below, one T cell receptor (beta chain) is given with its context. No antigen is known for it. This sample is drawn from a study of CD8 T cells in ankylosing spondylitis. Study-wide results and caveats: Disease-linked clones, CD8+, were relatively rare in peripheral blood. There were earlier reports of some motif variants in reactive arthritis synovial fluid and blood.

The CDR3 consists of 15 residues. In germline, CDR1 is DFQATT, CDR2 SNEGSKA (reference sequence). Trimming left V 3 bases short and J 0 bases short, with 12 bases between. TCRdb itself ran the 5' RACE reads through MiXCR, one entry per CDR3 protein. The data hold around 18,000 distinct CDR3 sequences, with 8% to 10% observed a single time. Specimen: blood. This clonotype originated in a male donor with ankylosing spondylitis or in good health (not recorded which). The rearrangement links TRBV20-1 to TRBJ2-1; the D gene could be TRBD1 or TRBD2 (5 bases each). The CDR3 protein is CSASRDGFSYNEQFF. The CDR3 nucleotides are TGCAGTGCTAGCCGGGACGGTTTCTCCTACAATGAGCAGTTCTTC.